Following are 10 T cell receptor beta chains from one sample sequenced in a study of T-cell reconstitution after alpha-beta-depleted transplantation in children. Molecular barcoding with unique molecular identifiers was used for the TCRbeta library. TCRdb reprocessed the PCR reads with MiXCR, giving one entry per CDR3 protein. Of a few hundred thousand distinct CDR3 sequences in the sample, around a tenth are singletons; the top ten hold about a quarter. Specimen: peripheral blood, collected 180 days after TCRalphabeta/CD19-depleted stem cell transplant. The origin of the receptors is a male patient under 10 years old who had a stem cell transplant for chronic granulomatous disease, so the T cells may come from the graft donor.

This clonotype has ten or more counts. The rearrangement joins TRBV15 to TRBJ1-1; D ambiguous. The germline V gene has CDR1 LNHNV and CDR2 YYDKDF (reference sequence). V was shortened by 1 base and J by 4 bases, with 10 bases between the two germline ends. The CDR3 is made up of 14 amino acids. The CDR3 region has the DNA TGTGCCACCAGCAGAGTGGGGATAATCACTGAAGCTTTCTTT. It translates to CATSRVGIITEAFF.

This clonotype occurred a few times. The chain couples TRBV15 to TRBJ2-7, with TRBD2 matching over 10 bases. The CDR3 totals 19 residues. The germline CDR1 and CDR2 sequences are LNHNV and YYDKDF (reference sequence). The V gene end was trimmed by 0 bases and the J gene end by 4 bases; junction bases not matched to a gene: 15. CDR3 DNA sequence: TGTGCCACCAGCAGAGATTTCGGAGGAGCGGGAGGGAAGAATTACGAGCAGTACTTC. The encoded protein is CATSRDFGGAGGKNYEQYF. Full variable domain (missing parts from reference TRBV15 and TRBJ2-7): DAMVIQNPRYQVTQFGKPVTLSCSQTLNHNVMYWYQQKSSQAPKLLFHYYDKDFNNEADTPDNFQSRRPNTSFCFLDIRSPGLGDTAMYLCATSRDFGGAGGKNYEQYFGPGTRLTVT.

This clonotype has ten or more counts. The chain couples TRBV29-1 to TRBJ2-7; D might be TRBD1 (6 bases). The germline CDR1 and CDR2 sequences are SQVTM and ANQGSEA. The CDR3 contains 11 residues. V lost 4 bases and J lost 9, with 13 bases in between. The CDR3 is CSVVWGLVQYF. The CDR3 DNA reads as TGCAGCGTTGTTTGGGGGCTGGTGCAGTACTTC.

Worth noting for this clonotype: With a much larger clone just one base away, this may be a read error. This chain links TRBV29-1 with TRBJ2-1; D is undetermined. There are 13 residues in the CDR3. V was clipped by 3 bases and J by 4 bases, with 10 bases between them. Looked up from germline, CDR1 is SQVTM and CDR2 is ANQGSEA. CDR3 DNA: TGCAGCGTTGATATCTTACCGTACAATGAGCAGTTCTTC. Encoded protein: CSVDILPYNEQFF.

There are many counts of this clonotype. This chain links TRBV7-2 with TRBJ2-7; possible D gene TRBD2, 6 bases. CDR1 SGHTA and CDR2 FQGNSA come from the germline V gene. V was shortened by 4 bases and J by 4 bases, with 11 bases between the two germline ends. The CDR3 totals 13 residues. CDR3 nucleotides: TGTGCCAGCAGCTCACAGCGGGCATACGAGCAGTACTTC. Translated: CASSSQRAYEQYF.

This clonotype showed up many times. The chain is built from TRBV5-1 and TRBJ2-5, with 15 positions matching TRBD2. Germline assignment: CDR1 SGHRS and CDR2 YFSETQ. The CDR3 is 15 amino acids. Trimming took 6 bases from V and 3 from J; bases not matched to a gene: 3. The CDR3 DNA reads TGCGCCAGCACCCGGACTAGCGGGGGGGAAGAGACCCAGTACTTC. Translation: CASTRTSGGEETQYF. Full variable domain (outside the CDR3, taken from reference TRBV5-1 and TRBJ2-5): KAGVTQTPRYLIKTRGQQVTLSCSPISGHRSVSWYQQTPGQGLQFLFEYFSETQRNKGNFPGRFSGRQFSNSRSEMNVSTLELGDSALYLCASTRTSGGEETQYFGPGTRLLVL.

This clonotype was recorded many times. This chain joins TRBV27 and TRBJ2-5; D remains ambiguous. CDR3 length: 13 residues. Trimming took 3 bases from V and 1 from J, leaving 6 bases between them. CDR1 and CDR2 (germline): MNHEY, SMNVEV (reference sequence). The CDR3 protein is CASSLNLQETQYF. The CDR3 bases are TGTGCCAGCAGTTTGAACCTCCAAGAGACCCAGTACTTC.

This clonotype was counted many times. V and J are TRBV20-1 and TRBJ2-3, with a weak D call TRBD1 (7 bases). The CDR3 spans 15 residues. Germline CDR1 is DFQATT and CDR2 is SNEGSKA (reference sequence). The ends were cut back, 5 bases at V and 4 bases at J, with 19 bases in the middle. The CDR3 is CSAGRRQGGSDTQYF. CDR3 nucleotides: TGCAGTGCTGGGCGACGACAGGGAGGATCAGATACGCAGTATTTT.

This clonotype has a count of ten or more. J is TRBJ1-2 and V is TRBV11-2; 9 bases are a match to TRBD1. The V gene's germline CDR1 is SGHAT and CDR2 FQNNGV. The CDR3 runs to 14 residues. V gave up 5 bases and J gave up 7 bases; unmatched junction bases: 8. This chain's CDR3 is CASSQTGTGSGYTF. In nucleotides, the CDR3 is TGTGCCAGCAGCCAAACCGGGACAGGGTCTGGCTACACCTTC.

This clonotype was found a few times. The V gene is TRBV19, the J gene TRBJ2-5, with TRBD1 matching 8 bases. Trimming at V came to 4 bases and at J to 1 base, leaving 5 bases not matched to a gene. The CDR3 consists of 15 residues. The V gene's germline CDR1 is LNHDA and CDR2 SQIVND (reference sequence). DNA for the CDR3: TGTGCCAGTAGTACCACCACAGGGGGCCAAGAGACCCAGTACTTC. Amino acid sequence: CASSTTTGGQETQYF.